This T cell receptor beta chain stems from a study of T cells in Graves' hyperthyroidism and ophthalmopathy. RNA transcripts yielded amplified TCR beta CDR3 regions. The primer set for the first-round RT-PCR of the TCR CDR3 was HTBI. TCRdb called the multiplex PCR reads again in MiXCR, with one record for every CDR3 protein. The top ten hold around a third of the sample, which has approximately 370,000 distinct CDR3 sequences, about 16% seen once. Stable disease denoted Graves' hyperthyroidism without ophthalmopathy progression within 18 months. Diagnoses rested on clinical symptoms, serum thyroxine and TRAb, thyroid ultrasound and orbital computed tomography. This clonotype was recorded many times. No antigen is known for it. The CDR3 covers 17 residues. Germline CDR1 MNHEY, CDR2 SMNVEV (reference sequence). The ends were cut back, 1 base at V and 2 bases at J, with 16 bases in the middle. Regarding the study as a whole: The blood repertoire included most of the expanded thyroid clonotypes above 0.001.

The sequencing sample was made of blood. This clonotype was sampled from a woman in her twenties or thirties with Graves' hyperthyroidism. The rearrangement links TRBV27 to TRBJ2-3; no reliable D call. The CDR3 loop is CASSLYNLMTSTDTQYF. CDR3 DNA: TGTGCCAGCAGTTTATACAATCTGATGACCTCCACAGATACGCAGTATTTT.